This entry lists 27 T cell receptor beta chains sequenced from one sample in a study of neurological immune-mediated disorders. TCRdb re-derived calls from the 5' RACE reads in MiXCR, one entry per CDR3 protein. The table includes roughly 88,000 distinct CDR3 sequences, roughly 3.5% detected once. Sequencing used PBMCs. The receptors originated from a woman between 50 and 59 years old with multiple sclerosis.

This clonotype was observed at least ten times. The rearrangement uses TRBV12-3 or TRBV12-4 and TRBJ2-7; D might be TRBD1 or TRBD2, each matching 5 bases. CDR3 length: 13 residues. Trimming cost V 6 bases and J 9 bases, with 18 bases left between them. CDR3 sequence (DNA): TGTGCCAGCAGCCCTGGGACCCTAAGGCGGCAGTACTTC. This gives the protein CASSPGTLRRQYF.

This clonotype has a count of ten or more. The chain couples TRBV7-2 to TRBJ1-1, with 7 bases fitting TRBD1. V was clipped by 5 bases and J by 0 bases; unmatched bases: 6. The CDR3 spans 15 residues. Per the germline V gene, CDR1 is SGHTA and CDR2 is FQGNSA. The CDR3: CASSRQGEVNTEAFF. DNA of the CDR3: TGTGCCAGCAGCCGACAGGGAGAGGTGAACACTGAAGCTTTCTTT.

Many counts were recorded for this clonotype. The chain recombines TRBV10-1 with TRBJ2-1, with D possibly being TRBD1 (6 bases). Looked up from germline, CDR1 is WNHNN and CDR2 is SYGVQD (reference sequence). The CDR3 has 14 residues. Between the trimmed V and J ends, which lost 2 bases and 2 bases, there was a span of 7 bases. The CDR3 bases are TGCGCCAGCAGTGAGGGGACACCCTACAATGAGCAGTTCTTC. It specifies CASSEGTPYNEQFF.

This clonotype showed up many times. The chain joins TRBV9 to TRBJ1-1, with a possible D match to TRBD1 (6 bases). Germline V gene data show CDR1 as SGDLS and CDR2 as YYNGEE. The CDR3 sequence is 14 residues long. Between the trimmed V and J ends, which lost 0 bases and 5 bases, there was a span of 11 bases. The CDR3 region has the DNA TGTGCCAGCAGCGTAGCTGGGGGGCCGACTGAAGCTTTCTTT. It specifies CASSVAGGPTEAFF.

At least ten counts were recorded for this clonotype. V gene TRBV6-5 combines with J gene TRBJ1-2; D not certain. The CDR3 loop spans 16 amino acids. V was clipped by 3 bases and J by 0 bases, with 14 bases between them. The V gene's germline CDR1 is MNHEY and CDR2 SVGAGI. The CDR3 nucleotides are TGTGCCAGCAGTTATTCCACAGTCTCAGCTAACTATGGCTACACCTTC. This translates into CASSYSTVSANYGYTF.

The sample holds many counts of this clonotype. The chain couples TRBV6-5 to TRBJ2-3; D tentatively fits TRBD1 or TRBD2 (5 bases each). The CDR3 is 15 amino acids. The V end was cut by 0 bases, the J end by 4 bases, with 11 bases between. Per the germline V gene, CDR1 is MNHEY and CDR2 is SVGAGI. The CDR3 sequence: CASSYSGVSSDTQYF. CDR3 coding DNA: TGTGCCAGCAGTTACTCGGGGGTATCATCAGATACGCAGTATTTT.

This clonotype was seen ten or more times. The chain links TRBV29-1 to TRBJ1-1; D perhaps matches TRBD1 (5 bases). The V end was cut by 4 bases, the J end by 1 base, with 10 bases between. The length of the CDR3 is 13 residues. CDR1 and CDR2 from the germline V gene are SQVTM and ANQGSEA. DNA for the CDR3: TGCAGCGTTGTGTCCGGGACGAACACTGAAGCTTTCTTT. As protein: CSVVSGTNTEAFF.

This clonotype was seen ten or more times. Written as DNA, the CDR3 is TGTGCCAGCAGCTTGGGACAGCGGACAATTCAAGAGACCCAGTACTTC. It translates to CASSLGQRTIQETQYF. The J gene is TRBJ2-5, the V gene TRBV7-9, with 7 bases lining up with TRBD1. J lost 2 bases, V lost 3 bases, and 9 bases had no gene match. CDR1 SEHNR and CDR2 FQNEAQ come from the germline V gene (reference sequence). CDR3 length equals 16 residues.

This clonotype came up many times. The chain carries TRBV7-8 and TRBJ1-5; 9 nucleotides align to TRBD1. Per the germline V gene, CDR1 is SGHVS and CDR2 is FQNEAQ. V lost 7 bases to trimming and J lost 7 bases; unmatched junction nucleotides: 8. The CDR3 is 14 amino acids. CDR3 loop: CASTVGQGNQPQHF. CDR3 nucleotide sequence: TGTGCCAGCACCGTGGGACAGGGAAACCAGCCCCAGCATTTT.

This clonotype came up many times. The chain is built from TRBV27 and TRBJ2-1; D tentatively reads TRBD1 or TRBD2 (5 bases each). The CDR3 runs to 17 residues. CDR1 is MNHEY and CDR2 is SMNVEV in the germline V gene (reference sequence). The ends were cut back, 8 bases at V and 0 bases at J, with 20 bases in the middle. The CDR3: CASRPRDARSSYNEQFF. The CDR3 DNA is TGTGCCAGCCGGCCGAGGGACGCCCGAAGCTCCTACAATGAGCAGTTCTTC.

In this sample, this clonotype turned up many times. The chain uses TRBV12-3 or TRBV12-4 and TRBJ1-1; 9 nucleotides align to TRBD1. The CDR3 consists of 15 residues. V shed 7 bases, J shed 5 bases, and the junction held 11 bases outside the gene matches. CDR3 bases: TGTGCCAGCACCCTCAGGACAGGGGCCAATACTGAAGCTTTCTTT. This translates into CASTLRTGANTEAFF.

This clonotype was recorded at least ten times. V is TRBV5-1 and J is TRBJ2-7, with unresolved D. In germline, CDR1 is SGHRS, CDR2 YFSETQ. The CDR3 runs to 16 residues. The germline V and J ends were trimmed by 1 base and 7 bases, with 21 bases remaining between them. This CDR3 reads CASSLKPGSSLGEQYF. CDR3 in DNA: TGCGCCAGCAGCTTGAAGCCAGGTTCTTCTTTAGGGGAGCAGTACTTC.

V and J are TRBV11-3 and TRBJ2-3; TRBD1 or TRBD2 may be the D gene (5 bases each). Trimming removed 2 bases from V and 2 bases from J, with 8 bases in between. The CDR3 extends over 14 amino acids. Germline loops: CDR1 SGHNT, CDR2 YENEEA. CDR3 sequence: CASSLYGATDTQYF. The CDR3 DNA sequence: TGTGCCAGCAGCTTATACGGGGCCACAGATACGCAGTATTTT.

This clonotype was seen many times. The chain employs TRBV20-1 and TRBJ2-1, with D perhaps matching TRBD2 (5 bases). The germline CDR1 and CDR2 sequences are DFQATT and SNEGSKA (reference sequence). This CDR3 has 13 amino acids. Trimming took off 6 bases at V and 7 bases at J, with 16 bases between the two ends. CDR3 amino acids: CSASGAVKNEQFF. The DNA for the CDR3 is TGCAGTGCATCAGGAGCGGTAAAGAATGAGCAGTTCTTC.

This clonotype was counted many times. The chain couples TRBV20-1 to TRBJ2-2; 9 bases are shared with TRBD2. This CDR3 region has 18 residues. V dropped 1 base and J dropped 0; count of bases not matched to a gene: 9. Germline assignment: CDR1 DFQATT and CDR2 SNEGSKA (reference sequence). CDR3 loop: CSARVGSGGPTNTGELFF. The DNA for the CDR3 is TGCAGTGCTAGAGTGGGTAGCGGGGGACCAACGAACACCGGGGAGCTGTTTTTT.

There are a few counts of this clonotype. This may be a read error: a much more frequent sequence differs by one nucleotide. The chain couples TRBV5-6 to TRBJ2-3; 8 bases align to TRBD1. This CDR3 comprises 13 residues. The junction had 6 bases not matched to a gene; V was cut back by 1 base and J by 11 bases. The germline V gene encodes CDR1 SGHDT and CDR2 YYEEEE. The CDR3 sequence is CASSLTGQGKQYF. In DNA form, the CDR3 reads TGTGCCAGCAGCTTGACTGGACAGGGCAAGCAGTATTTT.

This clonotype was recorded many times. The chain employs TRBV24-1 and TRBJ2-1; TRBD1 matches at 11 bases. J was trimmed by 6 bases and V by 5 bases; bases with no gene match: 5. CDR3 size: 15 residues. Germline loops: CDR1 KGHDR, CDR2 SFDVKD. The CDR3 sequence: CATSARGQGVNEQFF. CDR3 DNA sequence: TGTGCCACCAGTGCTAGGGGACAGGGGGTCAATGAGCAGTTCTTC.

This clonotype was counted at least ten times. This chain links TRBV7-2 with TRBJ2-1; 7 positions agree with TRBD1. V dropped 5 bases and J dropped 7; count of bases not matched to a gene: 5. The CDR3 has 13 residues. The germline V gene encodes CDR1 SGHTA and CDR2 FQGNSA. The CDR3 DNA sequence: TGTGCCAGCAGCCGACAGGGTGGAAATGAGCAGTTCTTC. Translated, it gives CASSRQGGNEQFF.

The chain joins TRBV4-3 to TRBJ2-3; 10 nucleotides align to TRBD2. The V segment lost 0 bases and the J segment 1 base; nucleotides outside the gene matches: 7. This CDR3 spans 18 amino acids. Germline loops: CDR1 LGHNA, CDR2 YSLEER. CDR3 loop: CASSQDSSSGGRTDTQYF. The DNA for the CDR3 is TGCGCCAGCAGCCAAGATTCCAGTAGCGGGGGGCGCACAGATACGCAGTATTTT.

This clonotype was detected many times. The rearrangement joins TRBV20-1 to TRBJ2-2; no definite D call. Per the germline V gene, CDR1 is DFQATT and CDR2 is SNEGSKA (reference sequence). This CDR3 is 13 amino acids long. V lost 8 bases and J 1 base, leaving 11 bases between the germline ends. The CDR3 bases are TGCAGTCCGCTACACCTGAACACCGGGGAGCTGTTTTTT. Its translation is CSPLHLNTGELFF.

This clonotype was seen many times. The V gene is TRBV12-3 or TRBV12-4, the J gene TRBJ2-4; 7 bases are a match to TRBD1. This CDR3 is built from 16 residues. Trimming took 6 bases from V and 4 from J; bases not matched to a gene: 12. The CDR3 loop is CASSFISGTDKNIQYF. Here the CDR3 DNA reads TGTGCCAGCAGCTTCATCTCCGGGACAGATAAAAACATTCAGTACTTC.

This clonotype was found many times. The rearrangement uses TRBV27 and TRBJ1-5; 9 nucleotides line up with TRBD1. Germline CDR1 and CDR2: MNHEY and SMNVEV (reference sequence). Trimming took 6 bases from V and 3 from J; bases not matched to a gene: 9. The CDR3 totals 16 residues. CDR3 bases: TGTGCCAGCAGGCAGACGACAGGGGGGAACAATCAGCCCCAGCATTTT. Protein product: CASRQTTGGNNQPQHF.

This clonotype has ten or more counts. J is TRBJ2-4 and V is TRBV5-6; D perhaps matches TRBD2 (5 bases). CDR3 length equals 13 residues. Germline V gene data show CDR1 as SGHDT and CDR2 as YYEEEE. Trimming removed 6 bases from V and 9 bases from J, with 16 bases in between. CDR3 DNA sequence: TGTGCCAGCATGATGGCTAGCTTGGGCATTCAGTACTTC. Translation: CASMMASLGIQYF.

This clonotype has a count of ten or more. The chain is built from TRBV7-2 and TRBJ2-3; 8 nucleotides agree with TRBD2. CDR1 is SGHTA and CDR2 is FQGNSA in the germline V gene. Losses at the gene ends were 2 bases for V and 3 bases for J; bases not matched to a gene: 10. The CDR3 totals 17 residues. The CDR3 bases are TGTGCCAGCAGCTTATCGTGGACTAGCCTGGAGACAGATACGCAGTATTTT. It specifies CASSLSWTSLETDTQYF.

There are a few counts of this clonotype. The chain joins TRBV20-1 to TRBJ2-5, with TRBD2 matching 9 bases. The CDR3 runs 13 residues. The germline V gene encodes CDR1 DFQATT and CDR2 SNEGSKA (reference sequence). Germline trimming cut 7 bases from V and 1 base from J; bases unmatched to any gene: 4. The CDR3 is CSGVAGAQETQYF. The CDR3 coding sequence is TGCAGTGGTGTAGCGGGGGCCCAAGAGACCCAGTACTTC.

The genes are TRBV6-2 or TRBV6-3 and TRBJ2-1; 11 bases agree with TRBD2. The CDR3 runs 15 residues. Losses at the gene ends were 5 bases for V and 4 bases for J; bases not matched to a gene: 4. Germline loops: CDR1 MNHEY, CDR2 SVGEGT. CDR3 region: CASSSTSGGYNEQFF. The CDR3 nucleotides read TGTGCCAGCAGTAGTACTAGCGGGGGATACAATGAGCAGTTCTTC.

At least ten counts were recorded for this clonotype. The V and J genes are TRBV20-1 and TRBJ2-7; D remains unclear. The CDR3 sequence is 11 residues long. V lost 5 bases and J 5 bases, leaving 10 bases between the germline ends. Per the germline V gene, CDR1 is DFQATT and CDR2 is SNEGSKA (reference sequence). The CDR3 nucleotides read TGCAGTGCTCTGAAGGGTGACGAGCAGTACTTC. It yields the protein CSALKGDEQYF.